This T cell receptor (beta chain) was profiled in a study of T-cell reconstitution after alpha-beta-depleted transplantation in children. Unique molecular identifiers were incorporated during preparation of the TCRbeta library. From the PCR reads, TCRdb called clonotypes with MiXCR, one entry per CDR3 protein. Here the sample spans about 580,000 distinct CDR3 sequences, about 23% being singletons. The CDR3 consists of 17 residues. Trimming cost V 2 bases and J 4 bases; bases outside gene matches: 6. This clonotype was observed a handful of times. Material: PBMCs, mostly from graft donor cells, obtained 360 days after TCRalphabeta/CD19-depleted stem cell transplant. The chain couples TRBV12-3 or TRBV12-4 to TRBJ2-1; 12 positions match TRBD2. This TCR came from a boy under three years old who had a stem cell transplant for acute myeloid leukemia, so the T cells may come from the graft donor. CDR3 sequence: CASSLLLAGGPYNEQFF. The CDR3, as DNA: TGTGCCAGCAGTTTACTCCTAGCGGGGGGGCCTTACAATGAGCAGTTCTTC.